This T cell receptor (beta chain) is drawn from a study of beta chain features in type 1 diabetes. Study-wide context: Age, gender and cell yields were similar between patients and healthy donors. Study-level findings and limits: HLA effects on TCRB rearrangement stayed unresolved here. VDJ junctions from type 1 diabetes patients carried fewer insertions and larger deletions. All four CD4+ subsets from Type 1 diabetes patients carried moderately but significantly shorter TCRB CDR3s.

In regard to this clone: Its antigen is unknown.

The investigators reverse transcribed all of the isolated RNA, so they sequenced expressed TCRB transcripts. Profiling relied on immunoSEQ multiplex PCR, and the TCRdb table lists in-frame clones only, not all of them. The sample has under 200,000 clones, about 9% seen once. Markers CD45RO/CCR7/CD25/CD127/CD95/CD27 served to sort CD4+ naive, central memory, regulatory and stem cell-like memory cells. CDR3 size: 14 residues. The germline V gene has CDR1 KGHSH and CDR2 LQKENI. V gave up 4 bases and J gave up 3 bases; unmatched junction bases: 4. The TCR was taken from a young woman with type 1 diabetes. Input material: central memory CD4+ T cells from blood. This sequence joins TRBV18 and TRBJ2-7; TRBD1 aligns across 9 bases. The CDR3 DNA is TGTGCCAGCTCACGGGACAGGGTCTACTACGAGCAGTACTTC. Amino acids: CASSRDRVYYEQYF.